This T cell receptor beta chain was captured in a study of vaccination and CD4 T cells after COVID-19. In the study overall: Post-COVID sampling occurred a median approximately 100 days after diagnosis (range 35 to 161).

Germline V gene data show CDR1 as KGHDR and CDR2 as SFDVKD. The junction had 9 bases not matched to a gene; V was cut back by 7 bases and J by 2 bases. The CDR3 length is 15 residues. Treatment specified: approximately nine-day PBMC culture with coronavirus spike peptide pools or control peptides (ViraFEST assay). The ViraFEST method relied on peptide pools to expand antigen-specific T cells, followed by TCR sequencing. Scientists ran DNA taken from cultured CD4+ T cells through the Oncomine TCR Beta short-read assay for sequencing. From cultured CD4+ T cells, genomic DNA was extracted. Each CDR3 protein gets one entry after TCRdb re-called the PCR reads with MiXCR. The sample comprises 14,000 to 15,000 distinct CDR3 sequences, around 50% of which are singletons, and 7.8% rests with the top ten. Concerning this clonotype: The antigen remains undetermined.

The chain employs TRBV24-1 and TRBJ1-2; 7 bases are shared with TRBD1. Sequencing was done on a sample of CD4+ T cells from blood, cultured in vitro. The receptor was isolated from a human donor who had recovered from COVID-19. The CDR3 region has the DNA TGTGCCACCAGCGGCATTCGACAGGGCAACTATGGCTACACCTTC. The encoded protein is CATSGIRQGNYGYTF.